This T cell receptor (beta chain) was observed in a study of cytomegalovirus exposure and HLA in healthy donors. Study outcomes and limitations: Per published reports, the classifier diagnosed cytomegalovirus status with high specificity and sensitivity. Presence/absence analyses assumed roughly uniform sequencing depth across donors. As a later analysis revealed, most CMV-associated TCR beta chains appeared HLA-restricted. In a later analysis, a genetic analysis reported fewer productive-TCR N-insertions in an Asian-associated ancestry cluster than the cohort average.

Researchers ran the PCR with 60 Vbeta and 13 Jbeta primers. The table came from immunoSEQ multiplex PCR; TCRdb's copy has only in-frame clones and leaves some out. The table records about 170,000 clones, roughly 80% of them present only once. In regard to this clone: Its matching antigen is unknown.

The CDR3 consists of 16 residues. Germline lookup yields CDR1 LNHDA and CDR2 SQIVND (reference sequence). V gave up 5 bases and J gave up 0 bases, with 14 bases separating them. The sample was PBMCs. The TCR originated in a male donor in good health and CMV-seronegative. The chain combines TRBV19 with TRBJ2-4, with a possible D match to TRBD1 (6 bases). The CDR3 bases are TGTGCCAGTAGTGCAAACGACAGGCTAGCCAAAAACATTCAGTACTTC. Its protein is CASSANDRLAKNIQYF.